This T cell receptor beta chain was sequenced during a study of blood T cell repertoires in COVID-19. The repertoire was sequenced with immunoSEQ multiplex PCR; TCRdb's copy has only in-frame clones and lacks some. Here the sample spans 300,000 to 450,000 clones, 80% to 90% being singletons. This clone was counted a few times. The CDR3 contains 14 residues. Germline CDR1 is MNHEY and CDR2 is SVGAGI. V was clipped by 2 bases and J by 4 bases; unmatched bases: 5. The TCR originated in a man aged 18 to 30 who had recovered from COVID-19. This chain links TRBV6-5 with TRBJ2-7, with TRBD2 identical over 7 bases. Sequencing input: PBMCs or T cells enriched from blood (not recorded which). CDR3 residues: CASSYIGTIYEQYF. The CDR3 DNA reads TGTGCCAGCAGTTACATCGGGACTATTTACGAGCAGTACTTC.